This T cell receptor beta chain was sequenced in a study of T cells of healthy individuals. From germline, CDR1 is MNHEY and CDR2 SVGEGT. The CDR3 totals 13 residues. The V gene lost 5 bases and the J gene lost 4 bases, with 11 bases spanning the gap. This clonotype has just a few counts. TCRdb recomputed calls from the 5' RACE reads with MiXCR, one row per CDR3 protein. This sample carries nearly 100,000 distinct CDR3 sequences, 17% of them seen once, and the ten largest clones take under 7.5%. The origin of this receptor is a human donor in good health. The rearrangement links TRBV6-2 or TRBV6-3 to TRBJ2-5, with a weak D call TRBD2 (5 bases). CDR3 loop: CASSRGITETQYF. Written as DNA, the CDR3 is TGTGCCAGCAGTAGAGGGATAACAGAGACCCAGTACTTC.